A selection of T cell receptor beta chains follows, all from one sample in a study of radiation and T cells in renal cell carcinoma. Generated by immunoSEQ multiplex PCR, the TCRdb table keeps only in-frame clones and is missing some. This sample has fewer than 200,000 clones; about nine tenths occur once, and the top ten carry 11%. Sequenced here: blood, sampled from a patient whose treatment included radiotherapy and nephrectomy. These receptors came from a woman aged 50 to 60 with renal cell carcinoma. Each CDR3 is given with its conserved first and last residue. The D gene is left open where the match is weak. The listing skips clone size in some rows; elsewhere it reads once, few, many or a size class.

CDR3aa: CASGSGQGASTEAFF
CDR3nt: TGTGCTAGTGGTTCGGGACAGGGGGCGAGCACTGAAGCTTTCTTT
v_gene: TRBV12-5
abundance: .
j_gene: TRBJ1-1
d_gene: TRBD1

CDR3aa: CASSFGGAGYTF
CDR3nt: TGTGCCAGCAGTTTTGGGGGGGCTGGCTACACCTTC
v_gene: TRBV6-6
abundance: .
j_gene: TRBJ1-2
d_gene: .

CDR3aa: CASRDSGTGPFNHF
CDR3nt: TGTGCCAGCAGAGATTCCGGGACAGGGCCCTTTAACCACTTT
v_gene: TRBV2
abundance: once
j_gene: TRBJ1-6
d_gene: TRBD1

CDR3aa: CASSWGQGQETQYF
CDR3nt: TGTGCCAGCAGTTGGGGACAGGGGCAAGAGACCCAGTACTTC
v_gene: TRBV6-6
abundance: .
j_gene: TRBJ2-5
d_gene: TRBD1

CDR3aa: CASSLGGRGNTEAFF
CDR3nt: TGTGCCAGCAGCTTAGGCGGCAGGGGTAACACTGAAGCTTTCTTT
v_gene: TRBV7-9
abundance: .
j_gene: TRBJ1-1
d_gene: .

CDR3aa: CASSLKSLTGDGANVLTF
CDR3nt: TGTGCCAGCAGCTTGAAAAGCCTTACGGGGGATGGGGCCAACGTCCTGACTTTC
v_gene: TRBV11-2
abundance: .
j_gene: TRBJ2-6
d_gene: .

CDR3aa: CASSTTTGFEQYF
CDR3nt: TGTGCCAGCAGCACAACGACAGGGTTTGAGCAGTACTTC
v_gene: TRBV11-2
abundance: .
j_gene: TRBJ2-7
d_gene: TRBD1

CDR3aa: CASSQGGRGGENIQYF
CDR3nt: TGTGCCAGCAGCCAAGGCGGGCGGGGGGGCGAAAACATTCAGTACTTC
v_gene: TRBV4-2
abundance: .
j_gene: TRBJ2-4
d_gene: TRBD2

CDR3aa: CASSPQGAPTEAFF
CDR3nt: TGTGCCAGCAGTCCCCAGGGGGCCCCCACTGAAGCTTTCTTT
v_gene: TRBV25-1
abundance: .
j_gene: TRBJ1-1
d_gene: TRBD1

CDR3aa: CASAIDPGLEKLFF
CDR3nt: TGTGCCAGCGCCATTGACCCCGGGCTTGAAAAACTGTTTTTT
v_gene: TRBV11-2
abundance: .
j_gene: TRBJ1-4
d_gene: .

CDR3aa: CASSRGHVGAGYTF
CDR3nt: TGCGCCAGCAGCCGTGGACATGTCGGGGCTGGCTACACCTTC
v_gene: TRBV5-1
abundance: .
j_gene: TRBJ1-2
d_gene: .

CDR3aa: CASSILDTIKGAPLHF
CDR3nt: TGTGCCAGTAGTATCCTGGACACCATCAAGGGAGCACCCCTCCACTTT
v_gene: TRBV19
abundance: few
j_gene: TRBJ1-6
d_gene: .

CDR3aa: CASTSLQASSYEQYF
CDR3nt: TGTGCCAGCACGTCCCTACAGGCCAGCTCCTACGAGCAGTACTTC
v_gene: TRBV6-1
abundance: .
j_gene: TRBJ2-7
d_gene: .

CDR3aa: CASTKTRKETQYF
CDR3nt: TGTGCCAGCACCAAGACCAGGAAAGAGACCCAGTACTTC
v_gene: TRBV6-5
abundance: .
j_gene: TRBJ2-5
d_gene: .

CDR3aa: CAWSGVLEKLFF
CDR3nt: TGTGCCTGGAGTGGGGTCCTTGAAAAACTGTTTTTT
v_gene: TRBV30
abundance: .
j_gene: TRBJ1-4
d_gene: .

CDR3aa: CATRRQAEYNEQFF
CDR3nt: TGTGCCACGAGGCGGCAGGCGGAATACAATGAGCAGTTCTTC
v_gene: TRBV7-8
abundance: .
j_gene: TRBJ2-1
d_gene: .

CDR3aa: CASTYPTGGSEKLFF
CDR3nt: TGTGCCAGCACCTACCCAACAGGGGGAAGCGAAAAACTGTTTTTT
v_gene: TRBV7-2
abundance: .
j_gene: TRBJ1-4
d_gene: TRBD1

CDR3aa: CASSQKVGSDTQYF
CDR3nt: TGTGCCAGCAGCCAGAAGGTAGGGAGCGATACGCAGTATTTT
v_gene: TRBV14
abundance: .
j_gene: TRBJ2-3
d_gene: .

CDR3aa: CASSPSRSGNTIYF
CDR3nt: TGTGCCAGCAGCCCGTCCAGATCTGGAAACACCATATATTTT
v_gene: TRBV11-2
abundance: .
j_gene: TRBJ1-3
d_gene: .

CDR3aa: CASSLNSYEQYF
CDR3nt: TGTGCCAGCAGCTTGAACTCGTACGAGCAGTACTTC
v_gene: TRBV5-8
abundance: .
j_gene: TRBJ2-7
d_gene: .

CDR3aa: CASSDMGAETQYF
CDR3nt: TGTGCCAGTAGTGACATGGGTGCGGAGACCCAGTACTTC
v_gene: TRBV19
abundance: once
j_gene: TRBJ2-5
d_gene: .

CDR3aa: CASRKEGWNTEAFF
CDR3nt: TGTGCCAGCCGGAAGGAGGGGTGGAACACTGAAGCTTTCTTT
v_gene: TRBV7-2
abundance: .
j_gene: TRBJ1-1
d_gene: .

CDR3aa: CASRRTGVNQPQHF
CDR3nt: TGTGCCAGCCGCAGAACCGGGGTGAATCAGCCCCAGCATTTT
v_gene: TRBV6-5
abundance: .
j_gene: TRBJ1-5
d_gene: .

CDR3aa: CASHSYDEQFF
CDR3nt: TGTGCCAGTCACTCCTACGATGAGCAGTTCTTC
v_gene: TRBV19
abundance: .
j_gene: TRBJ2-1
d_gene: .

CDR3aa: CASSAWGETQYF
CDR3nt: TGTGCCAGCAGTGCCTGGGGGGAGACCCAGTACTTC
v_gene: TRBV2
abundance: .
j_gene: TRBJ2-5
d_gene: .

CDR3aa: CASSLADTTDTQYF
CDR3nt: TGTGCCAGCAGCTTAGCGGACACAACCGATACGCAGTATTTT
v_gene: TRBV7-9
abundance: few
j_gene: TRBJ2-3
d_gene: .

CDR3aa: CASSLLTVNTGELFF
CDR3nt: TGCGCCAGCAGCTTGCTCACAGTCAACACCGGGGAGCTGTTTTTT
v_gene: TRBV5-1
abundance: .
j_gene: TRBJ2-2
d_gene: .

CDR3aa: CASSLTLRGTGIYEQYF
CDR3nt: TGCGCCAGCAGCCTCACGCTTCGTGGGACAGGGATTTACGAGCAGTACTTC
v_gene: TRBV4-3
abundance: .
j_gene: TRBJ2-7
d_gene: TRBD1

CDR3aa: CASTPLNPGQGASGYTF
CDR3nt: TGTGCCAGTACCCCATTAAATCCGGGACAGGGGGCGTCTGGCTACACCTTC
v_gene: TRBV19
abundance: .
j_gene: TRBJ1-2
d_gene: TRBD1

CDR3aa: CASSLPGVNTEAFF
CDR3nt: TGCGCCAGCAGCTTACCAGGGGTGAACACTGAAGCTTTCTTT
v_gene: TRBV5-1
abundance: .
j_gene: TRBJ1-1
d_gene: .

CDR3aa: CASSQDSGHPEAFF
CDR3nt: TGCGCCAGCAGCCAAGACTCGGGACACCCTGAAGCTTTCTTT
v_gene: TRBV4-1
abundance: few
j_gene: TRBJ1-1
d_gene: .

CDR3aa: CASSLYQGRVRELFF
CDR3nt: TGTGCCAGCTCACTATACCAAGGACGTGTCCGGGAGCTGTTTTTT
v_gene: TRBV18
abundance: .
j_gene: TRBJ2-2
d_gene: .

CDR3aa: CASSTSQPEQFF
CDR3nt: TGTGCCAGCAGTACGTCTCAACCCGAGCAGTTCTTC
v_gene: TRBV2
abundance: once
j_gene: TRBJ2-1
d_gene: .

CDR3aa: CASSDPPLAGSSYNEQFF
CDR3nt: TGTGCCAGCAGTGACCCGCCTTTAGCGGGGAGCTCCTACAATGAGCAGTTCTTC
v_gene: TRBV2
abundance: .
j_gene: TRBJ2-1
d_gene: TRBD2

CDR3aa: CASSAPGRTTEAFF
CDR3nt: TGTGCCAGCAGCGCCCCGGGGCGGACCACTGAAGCTTTCTTT
v_gene: TRBV28
abundance: .
j_gene: TRBJ1-1
d_gene: .

CDR3aa: CAISLQGTGYTF
CDR3nt: TGTGCCATCAGCCTACAGGGGACAGGCTACACCTTC
v_gene: TRBV10-3
abundance: .
j_gene: TRBJ1-2
d_gene: TRBD1

CDR3aa: CASSGQMNTEAFF
CDR3nt: TGTGCCAGCAGTGGTCAGATGAACACTGAAGCTTTCTTT
v_gene: TRBV2
abundance: few
j_gene: TRBJ1-1
d_gene: .

CDR3aa: CASSSDRGTGYTF
CDR3nt: TGCGCCAGCAGTTCGGACAGGGGGACTGGCTACACCTTC
v_gene: TRBV10-1
abundance: .
j_gene: TRBJ1-2
d_gene: TRBD1

CDR3aa: CASSRYGAENNSPLHF
CDR3nt: TGTGCCAGCAGCCGATACGGGGCAGAAAATAATTCACCCCTCCACTTT
v_gene: TRBV7-9
abundance: .
j_gene: TRBJ1-6
d_gene: .

CDR3aa: CASRTGNTEAFF
CDR3nt: TGTGCCAGCAGGACGGGAAACACTGAAGCTTTCTTT
v_gene: TRBV11-1
abundance: .
j_gene: TRBJ1-1
d_gene: .

CDR3aa: CASSLSGTKVNTEAFF
CDR3nt: TGTGCCAGCTCCCTCTCCGGGACGAAAGTTAACACTGAAGCTTTCTTT
v_gene: TRBV18
abundance: .
j_gene: TRBJ1-1
d_gene: .

CDR3aa: CASSVRGGNQPQHF
CDR3nt: TGCGCCAGCAGTGTAAGGGGCGGCAATCAGCCCCAGCATTTT
v_gene: TRBV5-1
abundance: .
j_gene: TRBJ1-5
d_gene: .

CDR3aa: CASRGTGAGNTIYF
CDR3nt: TGCGCCAGCAGAGGGACAGGGGCTGGAAACACCATATATTTT
v_gene: TRBV5-1
abundance: few
j_gene: TRBJ1-3
d_gene: TRBD1

CDR3aa: CASSQDRSVQETQYF
CDR3nt: TGTGCCAGCAGCCAAGATCGGAGCGTTCAAGAGACCCAGTACTTC
v_gene: TRBV14
abundance: .
j_gene: TRBJ2-5
d_gene: .

CDR3aa: CSAGTSGGIEQYF
CDR3nt: TGCAGCGCCGGGACTAGCGGGGGAATCGAGCAGTACTTC
v_gene: TRBV29-1
abundance: .
j_gene: TRBJ2-7
d_gene: TRBD2

CDR3aa: CASSPLASSTDTQYF
CDR3nt: TGTGCCAGCTCACCACTAGCGTCTAGCACAGATACGCAGTATTTT
v_gene: TRBV18
abundance: .
j_gene: TRBJ2-3
d_gene: .

CDR3aa: CASSEAGDGNQPQHF
CDR3nt: TGTGCCAGCAGTGAAGCAGGGGATGGCAATCAGCCCCAGCATTTT
v_gene: TRBV2
abundance: .
j_gene: TRBJ1-5
d_gene: .

CDR3aa: CASSFSGGNTGELFF
CDR3nt: TGTGCCAGCAGCTTCAGCGGGGGGAACACCGGGGAGCTGTTTTTT
v_gene: TRBV7-3
abundance: .
j_gene: TRBJ2-2
d_gene: TRBD2

CDR3aa: CASSRNRGPNSPLHF
CDR3nt: TGCGCCAGCAGCCGAAACAGGGGTCCAAATTCACCCCTCCACTTT
v_gene: TRBV5-1
abundance: .
j_gene: TRBJ1-6
d_gene: TRBD1

CDR3aa: CASRDSLYGYTF
CDR3nt: TGTGCCAGCAGGGACAGCCTCTATGGCTACACCTTC
v_gene: TRBV6-5
abundance: .
j_gene: TRBJ1-2
d_gene: .